The T cell receptor (beta chain) under discussion was sequenced for a study of blood T cell repertoires in COVID-19. Study summary: Nucleic acid was either cDNA or gDNA, and it came from T cells, B-cell-depleted T cells, or PBMCs.

TCRdb's table, derived via immunoSEQ multiplex PCR, lists solely in-frame clones and lacks some. Among about 180,000 clones listed, around 86% were seen once. Germline CDR1 is SGHTA and CDR2 is FQGNSA. The CDR3 length is 15 residues. With 0 bases removed from V and 10 bases from J, the gap between germline ends came to 13 bases. Sequences were obtained from peripheral blood. J is TRBJ1-6 and V is TRBV7-2; tentative D call: TRBD1 (6 bases). The sequence was obtained from a woman in her 70s with COVID-19, enrolled during active disease. The CDR3 loop reads CASSLAGGTRSPLHF. The CDR3 bases are TGTGCCAGCAGCTTAGCGGGTGGGACACGATCACCCCTCCACTTT.